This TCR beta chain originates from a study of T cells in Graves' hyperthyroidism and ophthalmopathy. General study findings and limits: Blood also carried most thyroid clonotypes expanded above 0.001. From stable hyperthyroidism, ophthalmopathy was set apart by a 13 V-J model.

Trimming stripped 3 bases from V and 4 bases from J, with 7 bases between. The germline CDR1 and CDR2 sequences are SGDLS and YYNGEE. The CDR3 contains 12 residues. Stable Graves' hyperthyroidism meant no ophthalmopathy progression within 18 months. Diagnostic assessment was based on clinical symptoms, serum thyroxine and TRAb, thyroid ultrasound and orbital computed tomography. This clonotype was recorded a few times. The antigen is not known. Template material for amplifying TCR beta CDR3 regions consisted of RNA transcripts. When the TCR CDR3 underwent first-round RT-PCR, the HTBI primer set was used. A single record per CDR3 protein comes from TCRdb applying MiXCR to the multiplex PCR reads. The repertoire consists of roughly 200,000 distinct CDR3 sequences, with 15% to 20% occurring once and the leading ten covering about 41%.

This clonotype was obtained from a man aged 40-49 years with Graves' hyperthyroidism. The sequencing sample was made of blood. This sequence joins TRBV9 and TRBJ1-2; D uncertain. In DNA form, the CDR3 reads TGTGCCAGCAGCGCAGGACTCTATGGCTACACCTTC. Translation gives CASSAGLYGYTF.